This entry lists 2 T cell receptor beta chains sequenced from one sample in a study of cytomegalovirus exposure and HLA in healthy donors (dated by TCRdb to about 2017). Library prep was done by the immunoSEQ multiplex PCR assay. For the multiplex PCR, a mixture combining 60 forward primers for TCR Vbeta segments and 13 reverse primers for TCR Jbeta segments was used. In TCRdb, the immuneACCESS table is reduced to in-frame sequences with V and J assigned. These tables do not hold every clone; where another copy was compared, an unresolved V gene accounts for under half, and the others remain unexplained. The sample table holds 110,000 or so clones, of which 67% were seen once. The ten biggest clones cover about 8% of the sample. The sequenced material came from PBMCs. Receptors were obtained from a man aged 18 to 29 in good health and CMV-seropositive.

As for this clone: The same CDR3 arises from other DNA sequences in this sample as well. V and J are TRBV6-5 and TRBJ1-6; 7 positions agree with TRBD1. The CDR3 extends over 15 amino acids. The germline V gene has CDR1 MNHEY and CDR2 SVGAGI. J gave up 6 bases and V 0 bases, and 2 bases lay outside the gene matches. Here the CDR3 DNA reads TGTGCCAGCAGTTACTCAGGGGGCGGTAATTCACCCCTCCACTTT. This gives the protein CASSYSGGGNSPLHF.

As DNA, the CDR3 is TGTGCCACCGAGGCCGACCGGGGGAACTACGAGCAGTACTTC. It encodes CATEADRGNYEQYF. The J gene is TRBJ2-7, the V gene TRBV28, with a tentative D call TRBD2 (6 bases). Deletions cut 10 bases from V and 3 bases from J, with 19 bases between. CDR1 MDHEN and CDR2 SYDVKM come from the germline V gene. This CDR3 is built from 14 residues.